The rows below give T cell receptor beta chains drawn from one sample of a study of T cell changes during pregnancy in multiple sclerosis. Libraries were prepared by immunoSEQ multiplex PCR; TCRdb keeps only in-frame clonotypes and omits some of them. In the table there are tens of thousands of clones, around 93% of which are singletons. The specimen was peripheral blood, collected after pregnancy. Receptors were obtained from a female donor with multiple sclerosis, enrolled in a pregnancy study. The CDR3 runs from the conserved cysteine through the conserved F or W. The D gene is left open where the match is weak. Rows may omit the clone size; those that give it use once, few, many or a size class.

D gene: NA
V gene: TRBV14
J gene: TRBJ2-5
clone size: NA
CDR3 DNA: TGTGCCAGCAGCCAAGGGGACTCGGGATGGATCCAAGAGACCCAGTACTTC
CDR3 protein: CASSQGDSGWIQETQYF

D gene: TRBD2
V gene: TRBV7-6
J gene: TRBJ2-5
clone size: NA
CDR3 DNA: TGTGCCAGCAGCTTAGGTACCGGGACTAGCAGGGGCCAAGAGACCCAGTACTTC
CDR3 protein: CASSLGTGTSRGQETQYF

D gene: NA
V gene: TRBV6-1
J gene: TRBJ2-7
clone size: NA
CDR3 DNA: TGTGCCAGCAGCTTTACAGTCTACGAGCAGTACTTC
CDR3 protein: CASSFTVYEQYF

D gene: NA
V gene: TRBV11-2
J gene: TRBJ2-7
clone size: NA
CDR3 DNA: TGTGCCAGCAGCTTAGTGCGATCCTCCGGCAGGGCCTACGAGCAGTACTTC
CDR3 protein: CASSLVRSSGRAYEQYF

D gene: NA
V gene: TRBV7-3
J gene: TRBJ2-7
clone size: NA
CDR3 DNA: TGTGCCAGCAGCTTAACGGGCGTAGGGACCCAGGGGTACGAGCAGTACTTC
CDR3 protein: CASSLTGVGTQGYEQYF

D gene: NA
V gene: TRBV7-3
J gene: TRBJ1-1
clone size: NA
CDR3 DNA: TGTGCCAGCAGCGGACCACAGGACACTGAAGCTTTCTTT
CDR3 protein: CASSGPQDTEAFF

D gene: TRBD1
V gene: TRBV5-5
J gene: TRBJ1-5
clone size: NA
CDR3 DNA: TGTGCCAGCAACTTGGGGACAGAATTTAGCAATCAGCCCCAGCATTTT
CDR3 protein: CASNLGTEFSNQPQHF

D gene: TRBD1
V gene: TRBV6-6
J gene: TRBJ1-5
clone size: few
CDR3 DNA: TGTGCCAGCAACTTACGTCTGGGACAGGGGGCTCAGCCCCAGCATTTT
CDR3 protein: CASNLRLGQGAQPQHF

D gene: TRBD1
V gene: TRBV30
J gene: TRBJ2-1
clone size: NA
CDR3 DNA: TGTGCCTGGATCCCGGGACAGGGTGCGGGCTACAATGAGCAGTTCTTC
CDR3 protein: CAWIPGQGAGYNEQFF

D gene: NA
V gene: TRBV7-8
J gene: TRBJ1-6
clone size: NA
CDR3 DNA: TGTGCCAGCAGCTTAGCGGAAGGGGAGGGTTTCGCCTATAATTCACCCCTCCACTTT
CDR3 protein: CASSLAEGEGFAYNSPLHF

D gene: NA
V gene: TRBV9
J gene: TRBJ1-3
clone size: NA
CDR3 DNA: TGTGCCAGCAGTGACGGGGGGCCTGGAAACACCATATATTTT
CDR3 protein: CASSDGGPGNTIYF

D gene: TRBD1
V gene: TRBV28
J gene: TRBJ1-1
clone size: NA
CDR3 DNA: TGTGCCAGCAGTTTCGGGGGGACAGGTAACACTGAAGCTTTCTTT
CDR3 protein: CASSFGGTGNTEAFF

D gene: TRBD1
V gene: TRBV6-5
J gene: TRBJ1-6
clone size: NA
CDR3 DNA: TGTGCCAGCACCGGGACAGGGCCCAATTCACCCCTCCACTTT
CDR3 protein: CASTGTGPNSPLHF

D gene: TRBD1
V gene: TRBV10-3
J gene: TRBJ2-7
clone size: NA
CDR3 DNA: TGTGCCATCAGGACGGGACAGGGGGCGTCCGAGCAGTACTTC
CDR3 protein: CAIRTGQGASEQYF

D gene: NA
V gene: TRBV19
J gene: TRBJ1-3
clone size: NA
CDR3 DNA: TGTGCCAGTACAACGGGGAGCGGAAACACCATATATTTT
CDR3 protein: CASTTGSGNTIYF

D gene: NA
V gene: TRBV15
J gene: TRBJ1-2
clone size: NA
CDR3 DNA: TGTGCCACCAGCACCAGAGGGGGTAATGGCTACACCTTC
CDR3 protein: CATSTRGGNGYTF

D gene: TRBD2
V gene: TRBV5-1
J gene: TRBJ2-5
clone size: NA
CDR3 DNA: TGCGCCAGCAGCGGCGGGGGGGCGGTAGAGACCCAGTACTTC
CDR3 protein: CASSGGGAVETQYF

D gene: TRBD1
V gene: TRBV19
J gene: TRBJ1-3
clone size: NA
CDR3 DNA: TGTGCCAGTAGCCCGGACAGGGGTCGCTCTGGAAACACCATATATTTT
CDR3 protein: CASSPDRGRSGNTIYF

D gene: NA
V gene: TRBV7-9
J gene: TRBJ1-1
clone size: NA
CDR3 DNA: TGTGCCAGCAGCTTTCGGGCCCAGGGGCAGGGCACTGAAGCTTTCTTT
CDR3 protein: CASSFRAQGQGTEAFF

D gene: TRBD1
V gene: TRBV7-3
J gene: TRBJ1-5
clone size: once
CDR3 DNA: TGTGCCAGCAGCGACCGGGACAGGGGGGGCAATCAGCCCCAGCATTTT
CDR3 protein: CASSDRDRGGNQPQHF

D gene: TRBD1
V gene: TRBV11-3
J gene: TRBJ2-5
clone size: NA
CDR3 DNA: TGTGCCAGCAGCTTAGGAGGGGGCCGAGGTGAGACCCAGTACTTC
CDR3 protein: CASSLGGGRGETQYF

D gene: NA
V gene: TRBV7-2
J gene: TRBJ2-7
clone size: NA
CDR3 DNA: TGTGCCAGCAGCCCCACGGCACAGGGCTCCGAGCAGTACTTC
CDR3 protein: CASSPTAQGSEQYF

D gene: NA
V gene: TRBV6-6
J gene: TRBJ2-7
clone size: NA
CDR3 DNA: TGTGCCAGCAAGGCTGAGACAGTTTCCCCGGTGAACGAGCAGTACTTC
CDR3 protein: CASKAETVSPVNEQYF

D gene: TRBD2
V gene: TRBV2
J gene: TRBJ2-1
clone size: NA
CDR3 DNA: TGTGCCAGCAGAGTAGCGGGGGGAACGTACAATGAGCAGTTCTTC
CDR3 protein: CASRVAGGTYNEQFF

D gene: NA
V gene: TRBV13
J gene: TRBJ1-2
clone size: NA
CDR3 DNA: TGTGCCAGCAGCCGCGACAGTCTGTATGGCTACACCTTC
CDR3 protein: CASSRDSLYGYTF

D gene: TRBD1
V gene: TRBV5-1
J gene: TRBJ2-7
clone size: NA
CDR3 DNA: TGCGCCAGCAGTCGGCCGGGACAGGGTGGAGAAGACGAGCAGTACTTC
CDR3 protein: CASSRPGQGGEDEQYF

D gene: TRBD2
V gene: TRBV6-5
J gene: TRBJ2-1
clone size: NA
CDR3 DNA: TGTGCCAGCAGTTACCTCGTGGCGGGGGTCGGAGATGAGCAGTTCTTC
CDR3 protein: CASSYLVAGVGDEQFF

D gene: TRBD2
V gene: TRBV11-2
J gene: TRBJ2-3
clone size: few
CDR3 DNA: TGTGCCAGCAGCCCAATAGCGGGGCCGAGGGTGTCAACGCAGTATTTT
CDR3 protein: CASSPIAGPRVSTQYF

D gene: TRBD1
V gene: TRBV6-6
J gene: TRBJ2-7
clone size: NA
CDR3 DNA: TGTGCCAGCAGCAAGGGACAGAATCCCTCCTACGAGCAGTACTTC
CDR3 protein: CASSKGQNPSYEQYF

D gene: TRBD2
V gene: TRBV27
J gene: TRBJ2-7
clone size: NA
CDR3 DNA: TGTGCCAGCAGTTTCCTTCGACCCGGGGGGGGGACCTACGAGCAGTACTTC
CDR3 protein: CASSFLRPGGGTYEQYF

D gene: NA
V gene: TRBV19
J gene: TRBJ1-2
clone size: once
CDR3 DNA: TGTGCCAGTAGCTCTGGGGAACGGACTAGGTATGGCTACACCTTC
CDR3 protein: CASSSGERTRYGYTF

D gene: NA
V gene: TRBV7-2
J gene: TRBJ2-2
clone size: NA
CDR3 DNA: TGTGCCAGCCTGAACACCGGGGAGCTGTTTTTT
CDR3 protein: CASLNTGELFF

D gene: NA
V gene: TRBV11-3
J gene: TRBJ2-6
clone size: NA
CDR3 DNA: TGTGCCAGCAGCTTTGGGCCTGGGGCCAACGTCCTGACTTTC
CDR3 protein: CASSFGPGANVLTF

D gene: TRBD1
V gene: TRBV7-9
J gene: TRBJ2-7
clone size: NA
CDR3 DNA: TGTGCCAGCAGCTTTCAGGGGGACGCAGTAGGCTACGAGCAGTACTTC
CDR3 protein: CASSFQGDAVGYEQYF

D gene: TRBD1
V gene: TRBV4-2
J gene: TRBJ2-7
clone size: NA
CDR3 DNA: TGTGCCAGCAGCCCATTACAGGGGAGCTCCTCCTACGAGCAGTACTTC
CDR3 protein: CASSPLQGSSSYEQYF

D gene: NA
V gene: TRBV7-6
J gene: TRBJ2-1
clone size: NA
CDR3 DNA: TGTGCCAGCAGCTTATGGGCGCCAGTGAGCTCCTACAATGAGCAGTTCTTC
CDR3 protein: CASSLWAPVSSYNEQFF

D gene: TRBD1
V gene: TRBV18
J gene: TRBJ2-7
clone size: NA
CDR3 DNA: TGTGCCAGCTCACCACTCACGGGGACAGGCATCTACGAGCAGTACTTC
CDR3 protein: CASSPLTGTGIYEQYF

D gene: TRBD1
V gene: TRBV18
J gene: TRBJ1-5
clone size: NA
CDR3 DNA: TGTGCCAGCTCATCCGTCCAAACAGGGGGCGGGCAGCCCCAGCATTTT
CDR3 protein: CASSSVQTGGGQPQHF

D gene: NA
V gene: TRBV7-3
J gene: TRBJ1-3
clone size: NA
CDR3 DNA: TGTGCCAGCAGCTGGGCCGGCGGACAGGGAAACACCATATATTTT
CDR3 protein: CASSWAGGQGNTIYF

D gene: TRBD1
V gene: TRBV11-3
J gene: TRBJ1-1
clone size: NA
CDR3 DNA: TGTGCCAGCAGCTTAGGACAGGGGGACACTGAAGCTTTCTTT
CDR3 protein: CASSLGQGDTEAFF

D gene: NA
V gene: TRBV14
J gene: TRBJ1-6
clone size: few
CDR3 DNA: TGTGCCAGCAGCCCGCCCGGTTCACCCCTCCACTTT
CDR3 protein: CASSPPGSPLHF

D gene: TRBD2
V gene: TRBV7-2
J gene: TRBJ2-3
clone size: NA
CDR3 DNA: TGTGCCAGCAGCCGAGAGCGGGGGGGCCCGCAGTATTTT
CDR3 protein: CASSRERGGPQYF

D gene: NA
V gene: TRBV28
J gene: TRBJ2-7
clone size: NA
CDR3 DNA: TGTGCCAGCAGCCTGGTGGGCAGCTCCTACGAGCAGTACTTC
CDR3 protein: CASSLVGSSYEQYF

D gene: NA
V gene: TRBV6-5
J gene: TRBJ1-6
clone size: NA
CDR3 DNA: TGTGCCAGCAGTTATGAACAGGGTTCTAATTCACCCCTCCACTTT
CDR3 protein: CASSYEQGSNSPLHF

D gene: NA
V gene: TRBV5-1
J gene: TRBJ2-4
clone size: NA
CDR3 DNA: TGCGCCAGCAGCTCCGGGATCTTAGCCAAAAACATTCAGTACTTC
CDR3 protein: CASSSGILAKNIQYF

D gene: TRBD1
V gene: TRBV5-4
J gene: TRBJ2-7
clone size: NA
CDR3 DNA: TGTGCCAGCAGCCGGACAGGGGGATTCTACGAGCAGTACTTC
CDR3 protein: CASSRTGGFYEQYF

D gene: NA
V gene: TRBV7-2
J gene: TRBJ1-4
clone size: once
CDR3 DNA: TGTGCCAGCAGCCACAGGGCCCTTGCAACTAATGAAAAACTGTTTTTT
CDR3 protein: CASSHRALATNEKLFF

D gene: NA
V gene: TRBV2
J gene: TRBJ2-3
clone size: NA
CDR3 DNA: TGTGCCAGCAGTGTGCGGTCAGATACGCAGTATTTT
CDR3 protein: CASSVRSDTQYF

D gene: TRBD1
V gene: TRBV30
J gene: TRBJ2-4
clone size: NA
CDR3 DNA: TGTGCCTGGAGGGGGGACAGGGGAAAAAACATTCAGTACTTC
CDR3 protein: CAWRGDRGKNIQYF

D gene: NA
V gene: TRBV7-3
J gene: TRBJ1-1
clone size: NA
CDR3 DNA: TGTGCCAGCAGCGCCGGAAGGGGGACTGAAGCTTTCTTT
CDR3 protein: CASSAGRGTEAFF

D gene: NA
V gene: TRBV7-2
J gene: TRBJ1-1
clone size: NA
CDR3 DNA: TGTGCCAGCAGCCTACGCACCGGGACACTGAACACTGAAGCTTTCTTT
CDR3 protein: CASSLRTGTLNTEAFF

D gene: NA
V gene: TRBV6-6
J gene: TRBJ1-3
clone size: NA
CDR3 DNA: TGTGCCAGCAGTTACTCCGACATTCGCTCTGGAAACACCATATATTTT
CDR3 protein: CASSYSDIRSGNTIYF

D gene: TRBD1
V gene: TRBV14
J gene: TRBJ1-1
clone size: NA
CDR3 DNA: TGTGCCAGCAGCCAAAAACTGACAGGGGAAGCTTTCTTT
CDR3 protein: CASSQKLTGEAFF

D gene: NA
V gene: TRBV19
J gene: TRBJ1-5
clone size: NA
CDR3 DNA: TGTGCCAGTATCCCGGGACACCTTAGCAATCAGCCCCAGCATTTT
CDR3 protein: CASIPGHLSNQPQHF

D gene: TRBD2
V gene: TRBV18
J gene: TRBJ2-7
clone size: NA
CDR3 DNA: TGTGCCAGCTCACCAGACAAGCAAGCGGGGGGCTACGAGCAGTACTTC
CDR3 protein: CASSPDKQAGGYEQYF

D gene: NA
V gene: TRBV6-4
J gene: TRBJ1-2
clone size: NA
CDR3 DNA: TGTGCCAGCAGTGACGGTGGCTCCCGAGGGTCCGGCTACACCTTC
CDR3 protein: CASSDGGSRGSGYTF

D gene: TRBD2
V gene: TRBV7-2
J gene: TRBJ2-2
clone size: NA
CDR3 DNA: TGTGCCAGCAGCTTAGTTGCGGGGGGGGCCGGGGAGCTGTTTTTT
CDR3 protein: CASSLVAGGAGELFF

D gene: NA
V gene: TRBV9
J gene: TRBJ1-5
clone size: NA
CDR3 DNA: TGTGCCAGCAGCGAAGGGACATTTTCCAATCAGCCCCAGCATTTT
CDR3 protein: CASSEGTFSNQPQHF

D gene: TRBD1
V gene: TRBV4-1
J gene: TRBJ2-7
clone size: once
CDR3 DNA: TGCGCCAGCAGCCCCGCCGAGGACAGGGGATCCGAGCAGTACTTC
CDR3 protein: CASSPAEDRGSEQYF

D gene: NA
V gene: TRBV9
J gene: TRBJ1-1
clone size: NA
CDR3 DNA: TGTGCCAGCAGCTCCCTCCCAGGGGCCGCTGAAGCTTTCTTT
CDR3 protein: CASSSLPGAAEAFF